This T cell receptor beta chain was recovered during a study of metastatic and nonmetastatic thyroid tumors. The overall study: Comparison of repertoires was carried out across blood and tumor or nodule tissue from malignant and benign thyroid patients. The study's findings and limits: For both blood and tumor, malignant thyroid tumors reportedly showed significantly higher TCR beta diversity than benign nodules did.

About this clone: As yet, its antigen is unknown.

Authors' methods: Building a distant-metastasis classifier for papillary thyroid cancer drew on CDR3 differences across clinicopathological groups. TCRdb reassembled clones from the PCR reads with MiXCR. The V and J calls here are based on TCRdb, not the publication. The repertoire holds roughly 30,000 clones, with roughly 10% as singletons. Thyroid surgery had not been preceded by any treatment in any patient. V was pared by 4 bases and J by 5 bases, with 15 bases between. The CDR3 loop spans 14 amino acids. The germline CDR1 and CDR2 sequences are SGHTA and FQGNSA. V usage is TRBV7-2 and J usage is TRBJ2-7, with D tentatively TRBD1 (5 bases). The sequencing sample was made of blood. This clonotype was obtained from a female donor with papillary thyroid cancer or a benign thyroid nodule (not recorded which). Some clones in this sample may be carry-over from other donors' samples. The CDR3 DNA is TGTGCCAGCAGCTCCCGACAGTTGTTTGACGAGCAGTACTTC. It is translated as CASSSRQLFDEQYF.